A selection of T cell receptor beta chains follows, all from one sample in a study of human T cells and chemical hapten exposure. TCRdb recomputed calls from the RACE reads with MiXCR, one row per CDR3 protein. This table holds 180,000 or so distinct CDR3 sequences, nearly 30% found once. The sample consisted of whole blood, taken in connection with sensitization to the hapten diphenylcyclopropenone (DPC). Receptors originate from a woman aged 25 to 39 with alopecia areata. Some clones in this sample may be carry-over from other donors' samples. The CDR3 runs from the conserved cysteine through the conserved F or W.

v_call	j_call	cdr3_length	cdr3_aa
TRBV27	TRBJ1-4	15	CASSLQGRSNEKLFF
TRBV6-5	TRBJ2-5	13	CASSRQGVETQYF
TRBV28	TRBJ2-7	14	CASNPFWAAYEQYF
TRBV12-3/TRBV12-4	TRBJ2-5	15	CASSLGFSGGETQYF
TRBV5-1	TRBJ2-5	15	CASSLGDRAMTTQYF
TRBV28	TRBJ1-1	12	CASSLPSTRAFF
TRBV10-3	TRBJ1-6	16	CAISEWDFSANSPLHF
TRBV10-2	TRBJ2-1	11	CASASGSEQFF
TRBV30	TRBJ1-5	14	CAWSEIRGSQPQHF
TRBV9	TRBJ1-2	14	CASSLNPVSYGYTF
TRBV6-2/TRBV6-3	TRBJ2-1	11	CASSDSNEQFF
TRBV3-1	TRBJ1-1	13	CASSPDISTEAFF
TRBV21-1	TRBJ1-4	15	CASSKERQGNEKLFF
TRBV6-5	TRBJ1-3	16	CASSVQALHSGNTIYF
TRBV20-1	TRBJ1-1	14	CSAHRQVLNTEAFF
TRBV4-1	TRBJ1-1	15	CASSQLGQGHTEAFF
TRBV7-3	TRBJ2-4	13	CASSLGQGNIQYF
TRBV11-1	TRBJ1-1	13	CASSLVEQVEAFF
TRBV20-1	TRBJ2-1	16	CSASVRREWYDDEQFF
TRBV28	TRBJ2-7	13	CASVAGGSDEQYF
TRBV7-9	TRBJ2-1	12	CASSSGRDEQFF
TRBV29-1	TRBJ2-3	15	CSVDGKRGNTDTQYF
TRBV3-1	TRBJ2-7	12	CASSQTGQEQYF
TRBV5-1	TRBJ2-5	15	CASSPPGAYEEAQYF
TRBV19	TRBJ1-5	13	CASSIRENQPQHF
TRBV24-1	TRBJ1-2	13	CATSGGAFYGYTF
TRBV28	TRBJ1-3	16	CASSLGILDSGNTIYF
TRBV29-1	TRBJ1-5	14	CSVEDGGPNQPQHF
TRBV10-3	TRBJ2-2	13	CAITGNFLGELFF
TRBV4-3	TRBJ1-6	13	CASRQGGNSPLHF
TRBV20-1	TRBJ2-3	15	CSARFERDRTDTQYF
TRBV4-2	TRBJ2-7	15	CASSPRLAGAHEQYF
TRBV29-1	TRBJ1-2	13	CSVEVAAGAQYTF
TRBV7-2	TRBJ1-5	13	CAGSFGPNQPQHF
TRBV7-2	TRBJ1-4	16	CASSLNPPPLSGKLFF
TRBV10-3	TRBJ2-7	10	CAIRSNEQYF